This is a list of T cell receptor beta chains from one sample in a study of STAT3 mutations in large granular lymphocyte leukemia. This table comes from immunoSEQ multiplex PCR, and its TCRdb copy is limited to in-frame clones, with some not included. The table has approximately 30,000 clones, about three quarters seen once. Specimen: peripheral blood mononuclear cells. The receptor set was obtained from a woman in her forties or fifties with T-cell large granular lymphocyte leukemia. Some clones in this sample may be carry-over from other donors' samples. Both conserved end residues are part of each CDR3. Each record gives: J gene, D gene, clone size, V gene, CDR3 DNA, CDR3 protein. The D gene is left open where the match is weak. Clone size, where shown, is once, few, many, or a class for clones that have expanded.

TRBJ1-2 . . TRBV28 TGTGCCAGCAGTGGAAACCCAGGGGCAGAATATGGCTACACCTTC CASSGNPGAEYGYTF
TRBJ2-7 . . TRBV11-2 TGTGCCAGCAGCTTAGTCGGGAGTCGACAGTACTTC CASSLVGSRQYF
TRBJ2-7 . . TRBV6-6 TGTGCCAGCAGTTACACCAGGGGTTACGAGCAGTACTTC CASSYTRGYEQYF
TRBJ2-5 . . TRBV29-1 TGCAGCGGGGGCGGGGACCTCCAAGAGACCCAGTACTTC CSGGGDLQETQYF
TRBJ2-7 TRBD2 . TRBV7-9 TGTGCCAGCAGAATTAGCGGGGTGAGCTCCTACGAGCAGTACTTC CASRISGVSSYEQYF
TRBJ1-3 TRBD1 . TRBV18 TGTGCCAGCTCACCCGGACAGGCGGGACATGGAAACACCATATATTTT CASSPGQAGHGNTIYF
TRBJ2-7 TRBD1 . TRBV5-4 TGTGCCAGCAGCTGGCCAGGGGGCGAGGACGAGCAGTACTTC CASSWPGGEDEQYF
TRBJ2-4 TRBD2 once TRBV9 TGTGCCAGCAGCACTTCAAGGCCCTCGTTGTTGCTAGCGGGAGGGCTAGCCAAAAACATTCAGTACTTC CASSTSRPSLLLAGGLAKNIQYF
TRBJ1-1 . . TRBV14 TGTGCCAGCAGCCAAGATCGGGACACTGAAGCTTTCTTT CASSQDRDTEAFF
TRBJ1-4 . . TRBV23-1 TGCGCCAGCAAACCAGGGTGGCGCGAAAAACTGTTTTTT CASKPGWREKLFF
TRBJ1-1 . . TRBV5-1 TGCGCCAGCAGCTTAAATCCCACGAACACTGAAGCTTTCTTT CASSLNPTNTEAFF
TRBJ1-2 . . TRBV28 TGTGCCAGCAGTCTTCCCGGCAGGAACTATGGCTACACCTTC CASSLPGRNYGYTF
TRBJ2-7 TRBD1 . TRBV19 TGTGCCAGTAGCCCCGGGACAGAGTACGAGCAGTACTTC CASSPGTEYEQYF
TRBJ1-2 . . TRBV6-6 TGTGCCAGCAGTGTCCGGGACCAAATCTATGGCTACACCTTC CASSVRDQIYGYTF
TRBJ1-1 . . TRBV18 TGTGCCAGCTCACCGGGCCGTTCTATGAACACTGAAGCTTTCTTT CASSPGRSMNTEAFF
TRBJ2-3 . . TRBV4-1 TGCGCCAGCGGCCAGGACTTTTCCACAGATACGCAGTATTTT CASGQDFSTDTQYF
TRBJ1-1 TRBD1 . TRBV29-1 TGCAGCGGCCAAAATCCGGGACAGGGTGACACTGAAGCTTTCTTT CSGQNPGQGDTEAFF
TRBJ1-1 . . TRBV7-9 TGTGCCAGCAGCTTAGCCCAGGAGCCAATGGCTTTCTTT CASSLAQEPMAFF
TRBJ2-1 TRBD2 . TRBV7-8 TGTGCCAGCAGCGGCCTACTAGCGGGAGGATACAATGAGCAGTTCTTC CASSGLLAGGYNEQFF
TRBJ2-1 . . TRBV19 TGTGCCAGTAGCGTCTACAATGAGCAGTTCTTC CASSVYNEQFF
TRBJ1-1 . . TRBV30 TGTGCCTGGAGTGGGGGGGCTGTGAACACTGAAGCTTTCTTT CAWSGGAVNTEAFF
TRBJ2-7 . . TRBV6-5 TGTGCCAGCAGTTCCCCGCTCAGCGAGCAGTACTTC CASSSPLSEQYF
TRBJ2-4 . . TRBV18 TGTGCCAGCTCACCATCCGAAGGGGTAGCCAAAAACATTCAGTACTTC CASSPSEGVAKNIQYF
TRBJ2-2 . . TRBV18 TGTGCCAGCTCACAGTCGAACACCGGGGAGCTGTTTTTT CASSQSNTGELFF
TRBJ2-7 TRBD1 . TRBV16 TGTGCCAGCAGCATAACAGGGGGCTCCTACGAGCAGTACTTC CASSITGGSYEQYF
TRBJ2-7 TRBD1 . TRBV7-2 TGTGCCAGCAGCTTCGAGGGGGCCAACTCCTACGAGCAGTACTTC CASSFEGANSYEQYF
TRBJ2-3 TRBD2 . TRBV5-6 TGTGCCAGCAGCTTAAGGACTAGCTACACAGATACGCAGTATTTT CASSLRTSYTDTQYF
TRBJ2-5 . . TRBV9 TGTGCCAGCAGCGTAGTAGAATGGGAGACCCAGTACTTC CASSVVEWETQYF
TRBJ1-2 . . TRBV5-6 TGTGCCAGCAGCTTGACGGGACTTCTAAATGGCTACACCTTC CASSLTGLLNGYTF
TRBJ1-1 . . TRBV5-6 TGTGCCAGCAGCTTGGTGGTCAGGCAGCCGAACACTGAAGCTTTCTTT CASSLVVRQPNTEAFF
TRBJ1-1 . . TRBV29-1 TGCAGCGTTGAAGGGACGACAGCGGCGAGGACTGAAGCTTTCTTT CSVEGTTAARTEAFF
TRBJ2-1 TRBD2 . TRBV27 TGTGCCAGCAGTTTAAGACAAGGGCGACTAGCCGAGGGGAATCGAGGAAACAATGAGCAGTTCTTC CASSLRQGRLAEGNRGNNEQFF
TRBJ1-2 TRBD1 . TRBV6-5 TGTGCCAGCAGTTCTTCACAGGGGGCGATTTCAGGCTACACCTTC CASSSSQGAISGYTF
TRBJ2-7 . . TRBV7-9 TGTGCCAGCAGCCTGGGACTTTCCTACGAGCAGTACTTC CASSLGLSYEQYF
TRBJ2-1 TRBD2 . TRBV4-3 TGCGCCAGCAGCCAAGATTATAAGCGGGGGATGGGGAATGAGCAGTTCTTC CASSQDYKRGMGNEQFF
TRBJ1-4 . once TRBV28 TGTGCCAGCAGTTCGTCGGACCGGGAACATGAAAAACTGTTTTTT CASSSSDREHEKLFF
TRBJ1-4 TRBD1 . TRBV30 TGTGCCTGGAGCCTCGGGACAGATGAAAAACTGTTTTTT CAWSLGTDEKLFF
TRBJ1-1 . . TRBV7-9 TGTGCCAGCAGCTTAGAGGGGCCCGTGTCTGAAGCTTTCTTT CASSLEGPVSEAFF
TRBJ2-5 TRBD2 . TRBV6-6 TGTGCCAGCAGAGACCTAGGCGGGAGGGAGCAAGAGACCCAGTACTTC CASRDLGGREQETQYF
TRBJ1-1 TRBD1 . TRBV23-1 TGCGCCAGCAGTCAATCAGAGGGGGCAAAGTGTGCTGAAGCTTTCTTT CASSQSEGAKCAEAFF
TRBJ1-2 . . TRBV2 TGTGCCAGCAGTGAAGCCAGGGAGTACACCTTC CASSEAREYTF
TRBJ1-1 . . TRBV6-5 TGTGCCAGCAGTTACTCGCCGGGGGTCGCTGAAGCTTTCTTT CASSYSPGVAEAFF
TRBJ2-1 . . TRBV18 TGTGCCAGCTCACCAGGGCTCCTCGATGAGCAGTTCTTC CASSPGLLDEQFF
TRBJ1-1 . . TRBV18 TGTGCCAGCTCCCTCGGGCGGAACACTGAAGCTTTCTTT CASSLGRNTEAFF
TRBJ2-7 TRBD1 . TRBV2 TGTGCCAGCCTAAAGGATTCGGACAGGCCCCTGGAGGAGCAGTACTTC CASLKDSDRPLEEQYF
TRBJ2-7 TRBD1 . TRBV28 TGTGCCAGCAGGGGACAGCGAGACGCCTACGAGCAGTACTTC CASRGQRDAYEQYF
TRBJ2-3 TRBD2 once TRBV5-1 TGCGCCAGCAGAATAGCGGGGAGCACAGATACGCAGTATTTT CASRIAGSTDTQYF
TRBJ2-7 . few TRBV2 TGTGCCAGCAAACAGGTATCCTACGAGCAGTACTTC CASKQVSYEQYF
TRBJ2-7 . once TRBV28 TGTGCCAGCAGTCCCCGGGGAGCGGGACAATACGAGCAGTACTTC CASSPRGAGQYEQYF
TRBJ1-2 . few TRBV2 TGTGCCAGCAGTGAGGGGCAGTACTATGGCTACACCTTC CASSEGQYYGYTF
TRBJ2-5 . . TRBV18 TGTGCCAGCTCACAAAATACCGGGTGGGAGACCCAGTACTTC CASSQNTGWETQYF